Below, 18 T cell receptor beta chains from the same sample are listed, as sequenced in a study of T cell responses to AZD1222 COVID-19 vaccine. Libraries were prepared by immunoSEQ multiplex PCR; TCRdb keeps only in-frame clonotypes and omits some of them. There are more than 100,000 clones in the sample; roughly 90% occur only once, and 11% to 15% lies in the top ten. The sequencing used peripheral blood, collected on day 0 of AZD1222 vaccination. All receptors derive from an adult in good health.

CDR3 protein: CAISESQGGTSSPLHF. The CDR3 DNA is TGTGCCATCAGTGAGTCACAAGGAGGCACGAGTTCACCCCTCCACTTT. The chain combines TRBV10-3 with TRBJ1-6; D not resolved. The V and J ends lost 0 bases and 9 bases respectively, with 15 bases between them. Germline-derived CDR1 and CDR2 are ENHRY and SYGVKD. The CDR3 contains 16 residues.

The chain has TRBV7-9 and TRBJ1-1; TRBD1 might be the D (5 bases). Trimming removed 5 bases at V and 3 bases at J, with 13 bases between. The germline V gene has CDR1 SEHNR and CDR2 FQNEAQ (reference sequence). This CDR3 region has 14 residues. The CDR3 region is CASSPVIGDTEAFF. CDR3 nucleotides: TGTGCCAGCAGCCCGGTTATAGGGGACACTGAAGCTTTCTTT.

The chain couples TRBV7-9 to TRBJ2-1; unclear D gene. Trimming left V 0 bases short and J 4 bases short, with 10 bases between. The CDR3 is made up of 15 amino acids. Germline V gene lookup returns CDR1 SEHNR and CDR2 FQNEAQ (reference sequence). The CDR3 DNA reads TGTGCCAGCAGCTTAGCGTTAGCCCGATACAATGAGCAGTTCTTC. Residues: CASSLALARYNEQFF.

The chain uses TRBV28 and TRBJ1-2; TRBD1 agrees at 8 bases. The J segment lost 7 bases and the V segment lost 8 bases, leaving 21 bases of the junction unmatched. This CDR3 spans 17 amino acids. Germline CDR1 is MDHEN and CDR2 is SYDVKM. CDR3 sequence (DNA): TGTGCCAGCCGCAAACCGGACAGGGCGGCGGTTTCAAGTGGCTACACCTTC. Its protein is CASRKPDRAAVSSGYTF.

This chain joins TRBV10-3 and TRBJ1-5; 8 nucleotides agree with TRBD1. Germline CDR1 reads ENHRY; CDR2 reads SYGVKD. With V trimmed by 0 bases and J by 5 bases, 6 bases remained unmatched. The CDR3 loop spans 16 amino acids. For the CDR3, the DNA is TGTGCCATCAGTGAGTCCAGGGGGCGCGTCGATCAGCCCCAGCATTTT. This sequence encodes CAISESRGRVDQPQHF.

The chain has TRBV10-2 and TRBJ2-6; D gene unclear. V was trimmed by 2 bases and J by 2 bases, leaving 4 bases between them. From germline, CDR1 is WSHSY and CDR2 SAAADI. The CDR3 covers 14 residues. This CDR3 is CASSEAAGANVLTF. In DNA form, the CDR3 reads TGCGCCAGCAGTGAGGCGGCTGGGGCCAACGTCCTGACTTTC.

The rearrangement joins TRBV4-3 to TRBJ1-5; no reliable D call. Germline V CDR1 and CDR2: LGHNA, YSLEER. There are 14 residues in the CDR3. V lost 0 bases and J 7 bases, leaving 10 bases between the germline ends. The CDR3 sequence is CASSQDRIRQPQHF. CDR3 sequence (DNA): TGCGCCAGCAGCCAAGATCGGATTCGGCAGCCCCAGCATTTT.

This clone was counted between two and nine times. The chain links TRBV2 to TRBJ1-2; 11 bases fit TRBD1. The CDR3 covers 18 residues. Losses at the gene ends were 3 bases for V and 2 bases for J; bases not matched to a gene: 11. Germline CDR1 reads SNHLY; CDR2 reads FYNNEI. The CDR3 DNA is TGTGCCAGCAGTGATATAAGGGACAGGGGGTACCTCAACTATGGCTACACCTTC. Translation gives CASSDIRDRGYLNYGYTF. The whole variable domain, filled in from reference TRBV2 and TRBJ1-2, reads EPEVTQTPSHQVTQMGQEVILRCVPISNHLYFYWYRQILGQKVEFLVSFYNNEISEKSEIFDDQFSVERPDGSNFTLKIRSTKLEDSAMYFCASSDIRDRGYLNYGYTFGSGTRLTVV.

The V gene is TRBV7-6, the J gene TRBJ1-1; a weak D match, TRBD1 (5 bases). The CDR3 has 13 amino acids. V lost 7 bases and J lost 3, with 12 bases in between. CDR1 and CDR2 (germline): SGHVS, FNYEAQ. CDR3 coding DNA: TGTGCCAGCACCAAACGGGGGGACACTGAAGCTTTCTTT. Translation gives CASTKRGDTEAFF.

This chain links TRBV4-1 with TRBJ1-1, with 7 bases matching TRBD1. Germline CDR1 and CDR2: MGHRA and YSYEKL. V trimming: 0 bases; J trimming: 2 bases; junction bases outside the gene matches: 3. The CDR3 has 15 residues. The CDR3 loop reads CASSQETGENTEAFF. The CDR3 nucleotides are TGCGCCAGCAGCCAAGAAACAGGGGAAAACACTGAAGCTTTCTTT.

The chain employs TRBV7-2 and TRBJ2-1, with D possibly being TRBD2 (7 bases). The germline V gene encodes CDR1 SGHTA and CDR2 FQGNSA. Trimming left V 5 bases short and J 4 bases short, with 24 bases between. There are 18 residues in the CDR3. The CDR3 sequence: CASSLRRGGLGPYNEQFF. CDR3 nucleotides: TGTGCCAGCAGCCTTCGAAGGGGGGGGCTTGGCCCTTACAATGAGCAGTTCTTC.

CDR3 bases: TGTGCCAGCAGCCAAAGTAAAAAACTGTTTTTT. As protein: CASSQSKKLFF. V and J are TRBV3-1 (or the pseudogene TRBV3-2) and TRBJ1-4; unclear D gene. This CDR3 contains 11 residues. Germline loops: CDR1 LGHDT, CDR2 YNNKEL (reference sequence). The V end was cut by 2 bases, the J end by 9 bases, with 4 bases between.

V usage is TRBV28 and J usage is TRBJ1-5; D is possibly TRBD1 (6 bases). This CDR3 region has 17 residues. Looked up from germline, CDR1 is MDHEN and CDR2 is SYDVKM. V dropped 5 bases and J dropped 4 bases, with 21 bases sitting between them. The CDR3: CASSGATGLGRNQPQHF. In DNA form, the CDR3 reads TGTGCCAGCAGTGGCGCGACAGGACTGGGGAGAAATCAGCCCCAGCATTTT.

J is TRBJ1-1 and V is TRBV7-9; D remains unclear. V was pared by 3 bases and J by 7 bases, with 6 bases between. CDR3 length: 11 amino acids. Germline V gene lookup returns CDR1 SEHNR and CDR2 FQNEAQ (reference sequence). The chain's CDR3 is CASSLGLEAFF. The CDR3 nucleotides read TGTGCCAGCAGCTTGGGTCTTGAAGCTTTCTTT.

The rearrangement joins TRBV10-1 to TRBJ2-4; D remains unclear. Trimming removed 8 bases at V and 2 bases at J, with 10 bases between. The germline CDR1 and CDR2 sequences are WNHNN and SYGVQD (reference sequence). This CDR3 region has 13 residues. The CDR3 here is CASAAGPKNIQYF. DNA for the CDR3: TGCGCCAGCGCGGCAGGTCCCAAAAACATTCAGTACTTC.

The chain is built from TRBV30 and TRBJ2-7; no reliable D call. The CDR3 runs 10 residues. The V gene lost 5 bases and the J gene lost 11 bases, with 13 bases spanning the gap. Germline V CDR1 and CDR2: GTSNPN, SVGIG (reference sequence). The CDR3 spells CAWGTASKYF. DNA for the CDR3: TGTGCCTGGGGAACAGCCAGTAAGTACTTC.

The chain combines TRBV29-1 with TRBJ1-2, with D uncertain. The CDR3 has 9 residues. CDR1 and CDR2 from the germline V gene are SQVTM and ANQGSEA. This chain's CDR3 is CTPFDGYTF. CDR3 bases: TGCACCCCTTTCGATGGCTACACCTTC.

V and J are TRBV9 and TRBJ2-3; no reliable D call. Trimming cost V 0 bases and J 3 bases, with 5 bases left between them. Germline CDR1 reads SGDLS; CDR2 reads YYNGEE. The CDR3 length is 13 residues. The CDR3 nucleotides are TGTGCCAGCAGCGTAGTACCGACAGATACGCAGTATTTT. It yields the protein CASSVVPTDTQYF. The full variable domain, completed using reference TRBV9 and TRBJ2-3, is DSGVTQTPKHLITATGQRVTLRCSPRSGDLSVYWYQQSLDQGLQFLIQYYNGEERAKGNILERFSAQQFPDLHSELNLSSLELGDSALYFCASSVVPTDTQYFGPGTRLTVL.